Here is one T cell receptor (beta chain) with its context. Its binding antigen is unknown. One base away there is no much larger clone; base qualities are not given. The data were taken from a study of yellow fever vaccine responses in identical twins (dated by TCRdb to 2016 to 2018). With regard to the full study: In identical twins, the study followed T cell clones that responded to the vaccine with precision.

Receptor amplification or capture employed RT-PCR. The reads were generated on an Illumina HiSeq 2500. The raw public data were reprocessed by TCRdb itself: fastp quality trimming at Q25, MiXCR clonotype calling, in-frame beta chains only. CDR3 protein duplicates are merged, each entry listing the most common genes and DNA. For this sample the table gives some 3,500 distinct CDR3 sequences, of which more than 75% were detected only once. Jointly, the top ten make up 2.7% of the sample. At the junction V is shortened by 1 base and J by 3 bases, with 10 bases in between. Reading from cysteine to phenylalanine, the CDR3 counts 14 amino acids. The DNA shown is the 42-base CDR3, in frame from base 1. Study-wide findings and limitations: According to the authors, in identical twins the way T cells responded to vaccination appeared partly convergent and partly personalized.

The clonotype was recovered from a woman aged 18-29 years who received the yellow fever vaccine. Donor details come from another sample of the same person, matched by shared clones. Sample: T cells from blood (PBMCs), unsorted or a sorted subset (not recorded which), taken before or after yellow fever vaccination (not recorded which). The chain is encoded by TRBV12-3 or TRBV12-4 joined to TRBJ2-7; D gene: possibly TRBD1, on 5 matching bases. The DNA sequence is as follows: TGTGCCAGCAGTTTAGACAGGCGGATCTACGAGCAGTACTTC. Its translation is CASSLDRRIYEQYF.